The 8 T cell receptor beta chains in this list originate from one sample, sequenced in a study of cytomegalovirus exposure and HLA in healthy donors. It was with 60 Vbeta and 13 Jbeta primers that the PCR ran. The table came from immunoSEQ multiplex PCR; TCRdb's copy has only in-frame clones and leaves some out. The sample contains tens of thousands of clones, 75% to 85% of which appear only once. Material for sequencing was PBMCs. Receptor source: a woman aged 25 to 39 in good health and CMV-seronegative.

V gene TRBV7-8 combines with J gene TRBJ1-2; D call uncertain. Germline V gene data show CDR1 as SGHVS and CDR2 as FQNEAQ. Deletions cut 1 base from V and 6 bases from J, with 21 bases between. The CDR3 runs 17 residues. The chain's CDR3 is CASSLDWVETVKNGYTF. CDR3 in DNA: TGTGCCAGCAGCTTAGACTGGGTAGAAACAGTCAAGAATGGCTACACCTTC.

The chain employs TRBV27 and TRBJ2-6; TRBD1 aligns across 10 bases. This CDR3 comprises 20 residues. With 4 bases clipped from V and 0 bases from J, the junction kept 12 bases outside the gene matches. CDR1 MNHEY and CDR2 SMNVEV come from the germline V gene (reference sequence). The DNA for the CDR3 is TGTGCCAGCAGTTCTGGGACAGGGGTAATTCCACGCTCTGGGGCCAACGTCCTGACTTTC. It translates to CASSSGTGVIPRSGANVLTF. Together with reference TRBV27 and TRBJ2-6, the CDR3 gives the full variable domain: EAQVTQNPRYLITVTGKKLTVTCSQNMNHEYMSWYRQDPGLGLRQIYYSMNVEVTDKGDVPEGYKVSRKEKRNFPLILESPSPNQTSLYFCASSSGTGVIPRSGANVLTFGAGSRLTVL.

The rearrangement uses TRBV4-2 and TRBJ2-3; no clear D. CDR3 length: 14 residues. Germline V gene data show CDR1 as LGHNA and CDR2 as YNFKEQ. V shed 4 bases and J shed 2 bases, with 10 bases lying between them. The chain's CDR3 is CASSLRQHTDTQYF. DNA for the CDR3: TGTGCCAGCAGCCTACGACAACACACAGATACGCAGTATTTT.

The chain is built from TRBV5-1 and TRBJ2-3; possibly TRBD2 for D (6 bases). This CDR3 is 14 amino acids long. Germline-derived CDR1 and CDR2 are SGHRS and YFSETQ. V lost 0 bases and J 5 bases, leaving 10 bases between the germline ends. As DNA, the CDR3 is TGCGCCAGCAGCTTGGTAGGGGAGGTAGATACGCAGTATTTT. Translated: CASSLVGEVDTQYF.

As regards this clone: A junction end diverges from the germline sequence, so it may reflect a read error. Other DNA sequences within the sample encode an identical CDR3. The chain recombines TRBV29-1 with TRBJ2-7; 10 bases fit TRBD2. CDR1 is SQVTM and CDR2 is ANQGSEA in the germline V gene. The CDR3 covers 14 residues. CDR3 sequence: CSVVGLAGDGEQYF. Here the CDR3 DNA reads TGCAGTGTTGTGGGCCTAGCGGGAGACGGGGAGCAGTACTTC.

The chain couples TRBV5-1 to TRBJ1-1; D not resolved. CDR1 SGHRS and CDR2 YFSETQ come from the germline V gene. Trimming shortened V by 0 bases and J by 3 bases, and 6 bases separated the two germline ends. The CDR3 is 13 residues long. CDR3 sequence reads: CASSLAGYTEAFF. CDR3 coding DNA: TGCGCCAGCAGCTTGGCGGGGTACACTGAAGCTTTCTTT.

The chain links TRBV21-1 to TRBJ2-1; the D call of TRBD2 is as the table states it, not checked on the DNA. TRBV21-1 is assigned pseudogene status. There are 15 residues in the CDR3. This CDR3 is CASSDTGTSGMTPFF. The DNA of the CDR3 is TGTGCCAGCAGCGACACCGGGACTAGCGGGATGACGCCGTTCTTC.

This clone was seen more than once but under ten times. The CDR3 here is CASSETSGYNEQFF. The CDR3 DNA reads as TGCGCCAGCAGTGAAACTAGCGGCTACAATGAGCAGTTCTTC. The chain uses TRBV10-1 and TRBJ2-1; TRBD2 matches 8 bases. J gave up 3 bases and V 3 bases, and 1 base lay outside the gene matches. CDR3 length: 14 residues. The germline CDR1 and CDR2 sequences are WNHNN and SYGVQD (reference sequence).